This TCR beta chain was documented in a study of Tregs in tolerant kidney transplant recipients. Study conclusions and caveats: Activated donor B cell expansion appeared to reveal the most relevant donor-specific TCRbeta repertoire.

The table came from immunoSEQ multiplex PCR; TCRdb's copy has only in-frame clones and leaves some out. Counted here are under 100,000 clones, around nine tenths occurring once; the ten biggest clones make up about 4.9%. Worth noting for this clone: Its antigen is unidentified.

Sequencing was performed on CD8+ T cells from blood. The sequence was collected from a human donor in good health.

The CDR3 spells CASSYSSGEQYF. CDR3 DNA: TGTGCCAGCAGTTACTCGTCGGGAGAGCAGTACTTC. The gene calls are TRBV6-6 and TRBJ2-7; D possibly corresponds to TRBD2 (5 bases). Trimming shortened V by 0 bases and J by 7 bases, and 7 bases separated the two germline ends. CDR3 length: 12 amino acids. In germline, CDR1 is MNHNY, CDR2 SVGAGI (reference sequence).